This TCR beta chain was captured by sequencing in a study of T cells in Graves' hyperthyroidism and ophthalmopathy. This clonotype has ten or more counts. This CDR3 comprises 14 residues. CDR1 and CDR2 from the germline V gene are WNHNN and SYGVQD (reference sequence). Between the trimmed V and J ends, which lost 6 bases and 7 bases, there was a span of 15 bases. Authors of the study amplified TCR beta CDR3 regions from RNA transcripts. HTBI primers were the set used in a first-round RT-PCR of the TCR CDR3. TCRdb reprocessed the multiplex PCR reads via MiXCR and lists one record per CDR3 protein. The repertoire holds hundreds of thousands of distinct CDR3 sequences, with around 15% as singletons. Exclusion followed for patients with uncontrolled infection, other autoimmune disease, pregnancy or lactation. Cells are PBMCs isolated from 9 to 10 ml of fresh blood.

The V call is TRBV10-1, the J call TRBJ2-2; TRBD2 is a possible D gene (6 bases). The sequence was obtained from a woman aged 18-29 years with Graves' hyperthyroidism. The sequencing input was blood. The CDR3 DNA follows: TGCGCCAGCAGGGACGGATCCGGGGGCGGGGAGCTGTTTTTT. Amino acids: CASRDGSGGGELFF.